One sample yielded the 13 T cell receptor beta chains listed below, sequenced in a study of shared clonotypes between healthy human individuals. Profiled with immunoSEQ multiplex PCR; TCRdb holds only in-frame clones, not every one. The sample lists hundreds of thousands of clones, 55% to 85% occurring once. The specimen was memory CD4+ T cells sorted from blood. The sample's subset: CD45RA-negative fraction. These receptors were obtained from a woman aged 25 to 39 in good health.

The chain joins TRBV10-1 to TRBJ1-1; the match to TRBD1 covers 9 bases. With 8 bases clipped from V and 3 bases from J, the junction kept 10 bases outside the gene matches. CDR1 is WNHNN, CDR2 SYGVQD, per germline (reference sequence). The CDR3 is 15 residues long. Here the CDR3 DNA reads TGCGCCAGCTCCCCGGGACAGGGAACGGACACTGAAGCTTTCTTT. Translation: CASSPGQGTDTEAFF.

The V and J genes are TRBV11-2 and TRBJ2-4; D might be TRBD2 (6 bases). From germline, CDR1 is SGHAT and CDR2 FQNNGV. The CDR3 runs to 15 residues. With 0 bases removed from V and 9 bases from J, the gap between germline ends came to 15 bases. As DNA, the CDR3 is TGTGCCAGCAGCTTAGATCCCTCGGACGGGGGCATTCAGTACTTC. This translates into CASSLDPSDGGIQYF.

A note on this clone: Other DNA variants within this sample encode the same CDR3. The chain uses TRBV28 and TRBJ1-5; weak D call: TRBD1 (6 bases). Germline CDR1 and CDR2: MDHEN and SYDVKM. The CDR3 loop spans 14 amino acids. Trimming took off 3 bases at V and 4 bases at J, with 10 bases between the two ends. CDR3 bases: TGTGCCAGCAGTTTCGGGACACCGAATCAGCCCCAGCATTTT. Translated: CASSFGTPNQPQHF.

The gene calls are TRBV5-4 and TRBJ2-1, with TRBD2 matching 14 bases. J lost 8 bases, V lost 4 bases, and 8 bases had no gene match. The V gene's germline CDR1 is SGHNT and CDR2 YYREEE (reference sequence). The CDR3 is 16 residues long. This CDR3 reads CASSPRTSGRSHEQFF. In DNA form, the CDR3 reads TGTGCCAGCAGCCCGAGGACTAGCGGGAGGAGTCATGAGCAGTTCTTC.

The sample holds one count of this clone. CDR3 amino acids: CASSPPGALGYTF. CDR3 in DNA: TGTGCCAGCTCACCACCCGGGGCACTTGGCTACACCTTC. The V gene is TRBV18, the J gene TRBJ1-2; the D gene is possibly TRBD1 (5 bases). The ends were cut back, 0 bases at V and 7 bases at J, with 9 bases in the middle. Germline assignment: CDR1 KGHSH and CDR2 LQKENI. The CDR3 is made up of 13 amino acids.

This clone was seen a handful of times. This sequence joins TRBV11-2 and TRBJ2-4; D not certain. The CDR3 runs 14 residues. CDR1 and CDR2 from the germline V gene are SGHAT and FQNNGV. V was clipped by 1 base and J by 0 bases, with 4 bases between them. The CDR3, as DNA: TGTGCCAGCAGCTTAGCGGGAGCCAAAAACATTCAGTACTTC. Its protein product is CASSLAGAKNIQYF. The variable domain in full, completed from reference TRBV11-2 and TRBJ2-4, reads EAGVAQSPRYKIIEKRQSVAFWCNPISGHATLYWYQQILGQGPKLLIQFQNNGVVDDSQLPKDRFSAERLKGVDSTLKIQPAKLEDSAVYLCASSLAGAKNIQYFGAGTRLSVL.

This clone was observed many times. This rearrangement joins TRBV28 to TRBJ2-4; 7 nucleotides line up with TRBD1. V shed 9 bases, J shed 6 bases, and the junction held 5 bases outside the gene matches. There are 12 residues in the CDR3. CDR1 and CDR2 (germline): MDHEN, SYDVKM. The DNA for the CDR3 is TGTGCCAGTCATCGACAGGGAAACATTCAGTACTTC. This codes for CASHRQGNIQYF. The full variable domain, with the rest looked up from reference TRBV28 and TRBJ2-4, is DVKVTQSSRYLVKRTGEKVFLECVQDMDHENMFWYRQDPGLGLRLIYFSYDVKMKEKGDIPEGYSVSREKKERFSLILESASTNQTSMYLCASHRQGNIQYFGAGTRLSVL.

This chain uses TRBV2 with TRBJ1-5; D call uncertain. The V gene lost 2 bases and the J gene lost 0 bases, with 5 bases spanning the gap. Germline V gene data show CDR1 as SNHLY and CDR2 as FYNNEI. The length of the CDR3 is 14 residues. CDR3 nucleotides: TGTGCCAGCAGTGAATTGTTTAGCAATCAGCCCCAGCATTTT. This codes for CASSELFSNQPQHF.

This clone was detected only once. V gene TRBV5-1 combines with J gene TRBJ2-7; the D gene is possibly TRBD2 (5 bases). CDR3 size: 16 residues. Trimming left V 4 bases short and J 2 bases short, with 19 bases between. CDR1 is SGHRS and CDR2 is YFSETQ in the germline V gene. CDR3 in amino acids: CASSGGYDGLPYEQYF. As DNA, the CDR3 is TGCGCCAGCAGCGGAGGCTATGATGGCCTACCCTACGAGCAGTACTTC. The full variable domain, rest sourced from reference TRBV5-1 and TRBJ2-7, is KAGVTQTPRYLIKTRGQQVTLSCSPISGHRSVSWYQQTPGQGLQFLFEYFSETQRNKGNFPGRFSGRQFSNSRSEMNVSTLELGDSALYLCASSGGYDGLPYEQYFGPGTRLTVT.

About this clone itself: Other DNA sequences from this sample encode an identical CDR3 as well. The rearrangement joins TRBV5-1 to TRBJ2-7; 8 bases fit TRBD2. CDR1 is SGHRS and CDR2 is YFSETQ in the germline V gene. Trimming cost V 4 bases and J 2 bases; bases outside gene matches: 5. There are 14 residues in the CDR3. The CDR3 nucleotides read TGCGCCAGCAGCGTAGGACTAGCACCCTACGAGCAGTACTTC. Translation gives CASSVGLAPYEQYF.

A note on this clone: A read error is the likely source, as a far larger clone sits one nucleotide away. The same CDR3 arises from other DNA sequences in this sample as well. V is TRBV4-1 and J is TRBJ2-7, with 13 bases matching TRBD2. CDR1 is MGHRA, CDR2 YSYEKL, per germline. CDR3 length: 15 residues. This CDR3 is CASSQGLAGVGKQYF. The CDR3 DNA reads as TGCGCCAGCAGTCAAGGACTAGCGGGAGTTGGCAAGCAGTACTTC.

This chain connects TRBV6-5 to TRBJ2-2, with D perhaps matching TRBD1 (6 bases). From germline, CDR1 is MNHEY and CDR2 SVGAGI. V was shortened by 7 bases and J by 0 bases, with 12 bases between the two germline ends. The CDR3 has 15 amino acids. CDR3 sequence: CASKDRPANTGELFF. The CDR3 DNA reads TGTGCCAGCAAAGACAGGCCCGCGAACACCGGGGAGCTGTTTTTT.

The chain joins TRBV20-1 to TRBJ2-1; D gene uncertain. Germline CDR1 and CDR2: DFQATT and SNEGSKA (reference sequence). V lost 4 bases, J lost 9 bases, and 10 bases lay in between. The CDR3 totals 11 residues. The CDR3 DNA reads TGCAGTGCTACCTTATACCTTGAGCAGTTCTTC. It encodes CSATLYLEQFF.